These 5 T cell receptor beta chains were sequenced from one sample in a study of blood T cell repertoires in COVID-19. Data came from immunoSEQ multiplex PCR; TCRdb stores just in-frame clones and leaves some out. The table has 260,000 or so clones, 80% to 90% seen once. The sequencing sample was made of PBMCs or T cells enriched from blood (not recorded which). These TCRs come from a man between 18 and 29 years old who had recovered from COVID-19.

This clone was observed a single time. The chain joins TRBV2 to TRBJ2-7; no clear D. The CDR3 is 11 residues long. Germline V gene sequence: CDR1 SNHLY, CDR2 FYNNEI. Trimming left V 4 bases short and J 6 bases short, with 7 bases between. The CDR3 region is CASSAALEQYF. The DNA of the CDR3 is TGTGCCAGCAGTGCTGCGCTCGAGCAGTACTTC.

In nucleotides, the CDR3 is TGTGCCAGCAGCCCCAGGGGTTTGAACACTGAAGCTTTCTTT. Protein sequence: CASSPRGLNTEAFF. V is TRBV11-2 and J is TRBJ1-1; TRBD1 is a possible D gene (6 bases). Germline CDR1 and CDR2: SGHAT and FQNNGV. The CDR3 loop spans 14 amino acids. The V and J ends lost 5 bases and 0 bases respectively, with 10 bases between them.

V is TRBV9 and J is TRBJ1-1, with 9 bases fitting TRBD1. CDR1 is SGDLS and CDR2 is YYNGEE in the germline V gene. The CDR3 totals 14 residues. The V and J ends lost 4 bases and 5 bases, in that order; junction bases with no gene match: 6. CDR3 amino acids: CASSPDRGETEAFF. CDR3 DNA sequence: TGTGCCAGCAGCCCGGACAGGGGAGAAACTGAAGCTTTCTTT.

This chain's CDR3 is CASSLGQTYFNEQFF. The CDR3 coding sequence is TGTGCCAGCAGTTTAGGACAGACCTACTTCAATGAGCAGTTCTTC. The V gene is TRBV27, the J gene TRBJ2-1, with D possibly matching TRBD1 (6 bases). CDR3 size: 15 residues. CDR1 is MNHEY and CDR2 is SMNVEV in the germline V gene (reference sequence). V was shortened by 2 bases and J by 6 bases, with 14 bases between the two germline ends.

The rearrangement uses TRBV19 and TRBJ2-5; D remains unclear. Germline lookup yields CDR1 LNHDA and CDR2 SQIVND (reference sequence). Trimming removed 2 bases from V and 0 bases from J, with 4 bases in between. The CDR3 consists of 13 residues. The DNA of the CDR3 is TGTGCCAGTAGTATACAGGACCAAGAGACCCAGTACTTC. It is translated as CASSIQDQETQYF.